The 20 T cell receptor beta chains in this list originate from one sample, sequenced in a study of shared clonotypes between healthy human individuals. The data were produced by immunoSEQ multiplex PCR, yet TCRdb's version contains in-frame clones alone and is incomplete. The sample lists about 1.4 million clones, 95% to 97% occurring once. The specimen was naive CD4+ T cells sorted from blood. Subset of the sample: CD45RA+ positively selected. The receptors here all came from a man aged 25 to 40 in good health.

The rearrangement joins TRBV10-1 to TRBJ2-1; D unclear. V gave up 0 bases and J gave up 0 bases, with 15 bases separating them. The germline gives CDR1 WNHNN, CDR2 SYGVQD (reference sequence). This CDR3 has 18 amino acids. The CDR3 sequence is CASSESLPPQTSYNEQFF. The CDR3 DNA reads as TGCGCCAGCAGTGAGTCCCTTCCCCCTCAAACCTCCTACAATGAGCAGTTCTTC.

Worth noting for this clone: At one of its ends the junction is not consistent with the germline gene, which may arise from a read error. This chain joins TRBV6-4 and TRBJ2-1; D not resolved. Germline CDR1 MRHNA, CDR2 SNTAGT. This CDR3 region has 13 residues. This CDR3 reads CASSERLYSEQFF. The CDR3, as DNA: TGTGCCAGCAGTGAACGTCTCTACAGTGAGCAGTTCTTC.

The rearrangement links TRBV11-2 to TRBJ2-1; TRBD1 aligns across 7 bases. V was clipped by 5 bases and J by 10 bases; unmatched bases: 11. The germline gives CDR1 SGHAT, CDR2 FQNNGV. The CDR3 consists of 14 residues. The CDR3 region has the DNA TGTGCCAGCAGCAGACAGGGAAGCAGTGGGGAGCAGTTCTTC. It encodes CASSRQGSSGEQFF.

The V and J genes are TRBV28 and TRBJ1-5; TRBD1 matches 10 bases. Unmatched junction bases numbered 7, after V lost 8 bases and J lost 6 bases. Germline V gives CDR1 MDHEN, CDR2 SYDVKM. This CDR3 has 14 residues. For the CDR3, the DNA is TGTGCCAGCGGAGACAGGGGGCGCGGTCAGCCCCAGCATTTT. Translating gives CASGDRGRGQPQHF.

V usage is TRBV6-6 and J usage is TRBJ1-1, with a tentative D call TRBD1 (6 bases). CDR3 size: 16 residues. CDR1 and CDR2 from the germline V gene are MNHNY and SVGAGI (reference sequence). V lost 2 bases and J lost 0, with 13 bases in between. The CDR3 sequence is CASSYPGGPMNTEAFF. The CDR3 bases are TGTGCCAGCAGTTACCCTGGGGGCCCAATGAACACTGAAGCTTTCTTT.

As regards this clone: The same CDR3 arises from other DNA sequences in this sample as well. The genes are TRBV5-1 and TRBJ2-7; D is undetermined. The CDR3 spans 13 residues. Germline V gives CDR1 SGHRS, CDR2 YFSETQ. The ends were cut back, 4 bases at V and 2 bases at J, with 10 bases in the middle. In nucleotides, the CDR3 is TGCGCCAGCAGCCCCGATCGAACCTACGAGCAGTACTTC. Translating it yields CASSPDRTYEQYF.

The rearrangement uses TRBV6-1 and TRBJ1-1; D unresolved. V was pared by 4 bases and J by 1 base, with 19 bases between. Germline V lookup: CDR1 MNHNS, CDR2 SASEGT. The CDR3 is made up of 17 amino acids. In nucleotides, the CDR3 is TGTGCCAGCAGTGGCCCGCGGGAATCGGCAACGAACACTGAAGCTTTCTTT. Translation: CASSGPRESATNTEAFF.

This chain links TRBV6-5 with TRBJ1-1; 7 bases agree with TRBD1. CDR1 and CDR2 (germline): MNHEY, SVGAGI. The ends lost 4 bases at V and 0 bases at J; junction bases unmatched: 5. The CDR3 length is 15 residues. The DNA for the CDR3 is TGTGCCAGCAGTTCGGGGGACAGAATGAACACTGAAGCTTTCTTT. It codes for CASSSGDRMNTEAFF.

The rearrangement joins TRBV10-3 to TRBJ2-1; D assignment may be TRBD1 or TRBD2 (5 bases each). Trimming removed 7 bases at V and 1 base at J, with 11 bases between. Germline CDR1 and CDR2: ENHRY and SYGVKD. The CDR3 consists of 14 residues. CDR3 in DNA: TGTGCCATCACCGAGGGGCGGTCCTACAATGAGCAGTTCTTC. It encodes CAITEGRSYNEQFF.

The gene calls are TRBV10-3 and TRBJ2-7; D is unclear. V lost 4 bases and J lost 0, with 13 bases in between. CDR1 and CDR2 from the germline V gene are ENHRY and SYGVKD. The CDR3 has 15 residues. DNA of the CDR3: TGTGCCATCAGTGCTCCGGGTTCCTACTCCTACGAGCAGTACTTC. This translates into CAISAPGSYSYEQYF.

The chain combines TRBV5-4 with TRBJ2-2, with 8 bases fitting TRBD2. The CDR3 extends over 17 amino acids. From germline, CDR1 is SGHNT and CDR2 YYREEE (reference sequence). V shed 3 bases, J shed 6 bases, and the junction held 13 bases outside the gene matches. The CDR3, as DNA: TGTGCCAGCAGCTACCTTCCAGGGCTAGCGGGCTCCGGGGAGCTGTTTTTT. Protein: CASSYLPGLAGSGELFF.

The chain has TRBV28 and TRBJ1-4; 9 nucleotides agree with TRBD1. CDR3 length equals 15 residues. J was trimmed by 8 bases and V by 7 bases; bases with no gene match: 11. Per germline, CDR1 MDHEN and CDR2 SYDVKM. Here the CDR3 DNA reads TGTGCCAGCAACCTCCCGGGACAGGGTGACGAAAAACTGTTTTTT. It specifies CASNLPGQGDEKLFF.

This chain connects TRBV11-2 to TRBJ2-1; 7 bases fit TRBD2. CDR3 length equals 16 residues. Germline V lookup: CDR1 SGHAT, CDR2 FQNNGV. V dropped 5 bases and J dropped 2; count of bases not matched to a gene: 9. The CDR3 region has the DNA TGTGCCAGCAGCCCTAGGGAGGGATTGGCCTACAATGAGCAGTTCTTC. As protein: CASSPREGLAYNEQFF.

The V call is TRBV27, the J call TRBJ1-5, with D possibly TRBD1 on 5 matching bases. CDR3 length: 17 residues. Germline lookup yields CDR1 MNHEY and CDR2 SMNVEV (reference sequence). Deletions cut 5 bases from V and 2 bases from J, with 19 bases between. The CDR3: CASSPGLTLRGNQPQHF. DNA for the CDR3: TGTGCCAGCAGTCCGGGACTTACCCTCCGGGGCAATCAGCCCCAGCATTTT.

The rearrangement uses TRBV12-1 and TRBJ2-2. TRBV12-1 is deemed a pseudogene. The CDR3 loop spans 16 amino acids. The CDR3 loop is CASSFSLPANTGELFF. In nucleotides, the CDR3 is TGTGCCAGCAGCTTTAGTCTACCAGCTAACACCGGGGAGCTGTTTTTT.

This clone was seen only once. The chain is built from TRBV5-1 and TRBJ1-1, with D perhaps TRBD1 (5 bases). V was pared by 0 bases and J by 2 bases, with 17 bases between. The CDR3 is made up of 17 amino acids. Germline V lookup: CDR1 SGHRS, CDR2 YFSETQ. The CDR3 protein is CASSLAWGRGSNTEAFF. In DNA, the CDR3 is TGCGCCAGCAGCTTGGCCTGGGGTAGGGGTTCAAACACTGAAGCTTTCTTT.

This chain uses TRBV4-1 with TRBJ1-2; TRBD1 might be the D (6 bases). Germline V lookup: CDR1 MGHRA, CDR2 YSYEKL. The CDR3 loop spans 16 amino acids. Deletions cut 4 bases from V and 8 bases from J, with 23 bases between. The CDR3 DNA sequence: TGCGCCAGCAGCCCCCCCCGGTTGCTAGGGGGTCGGGGCTACACCTTC. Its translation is CASSPPRLLGGRGYTF.

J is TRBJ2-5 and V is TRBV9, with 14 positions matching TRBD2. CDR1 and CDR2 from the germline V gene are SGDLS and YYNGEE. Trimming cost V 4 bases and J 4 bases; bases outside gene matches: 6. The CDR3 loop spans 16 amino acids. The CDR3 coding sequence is TGTGCCAGCAGCCCAGGGACTAGCGGGAGCAGAGAGACCCAGTACTTC. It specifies CASSPGTSGSRETQYF.

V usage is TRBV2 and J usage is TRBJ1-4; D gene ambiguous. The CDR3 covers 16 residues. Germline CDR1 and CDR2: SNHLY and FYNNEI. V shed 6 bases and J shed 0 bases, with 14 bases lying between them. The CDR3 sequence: CASSPTPGSTNEKLFF. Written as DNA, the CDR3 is TGTGCCAGCAGCCCAACCCCCGGGTCAACTAATGAAAAACTGTTTTTT. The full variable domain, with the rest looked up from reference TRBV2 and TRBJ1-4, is EPEVTQTPSHQVTQMGQEVILRCVPISNHLYFYWYRQILGQKVEFLVSFYNNEISEKSEIFDDQFSVERPDGSNFTLKIRSTKLEDSAMYFCASSPTPGSTNEKLFFGSGTQLSVL.

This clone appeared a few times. The DNA of the CDR3 is TGTGCCAGCAGTTTATCGATGTATCAGCCCCAGCATTTT. Amino acids: CASSLSMYQPQHF. The chain couples TRBV27 to TRBJ1-5; D remains unclear. V was shortened by 0 bases and J by 5 bases, with 5 bases between the two germline ends. This CDR3 region has 13 residues. Germline V gene data show CDR1 as MNHEY and CDR2 as SMNVEV (reference sequence).